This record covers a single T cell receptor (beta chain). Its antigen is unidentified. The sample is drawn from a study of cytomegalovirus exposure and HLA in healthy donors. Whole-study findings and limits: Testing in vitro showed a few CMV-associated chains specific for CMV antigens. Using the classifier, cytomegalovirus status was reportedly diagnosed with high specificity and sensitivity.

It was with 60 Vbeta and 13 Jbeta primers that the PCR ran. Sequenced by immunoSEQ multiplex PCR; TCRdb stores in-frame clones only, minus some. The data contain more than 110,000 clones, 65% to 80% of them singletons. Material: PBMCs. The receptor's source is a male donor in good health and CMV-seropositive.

CDR3 DNA sequence: TGTGCCAGCAGTCCCGGACAGATCAATTCACCCCTCCACTTT. It yields the protein CASSPGQINSPLHF. The chain employs TRBV6-5 and TRBJ1-6; D possibly corresponds to TRBD1 (6 bases). This CDR3 region has 14 residues. Per the germline V gene, CDR1 is MNHEY and CDR2 is SVGAGI. V dropped 5 bases and J dropped 7 bases, with 12 bases sitting between them.